The 29 T cell receptor beta chains below all came from one sample that was sequenced in a study of PD-1 blockade in classical Hodgkin lymphoma. Clones were read by immunoSEQ multiplex PCR, and TCRdb kept only the in-frame ones, dropping some. The sample carries about 17,000 clones, around two thirds recorded once. Indicated time point: cycle 4 day 1 (C4D1), after around six weeks of nivolumab. Every patient relapsed after autologous stem cell transplantation, and brentuximab vedotin exposure varied. Specimen: peripheral blood mononuclear cells (PBMCs), collected before the fourth cycle of nivolumab. These receptors were obtained from a human donor with classical Hodgkin lymphoma.

The rearrangement joins TRBV27 to TRBJ2-3, with D maybe TRBD1 (6 bases). This CDR3 has 16 residues. Germline CDR1 MNHEY, CDR2 SMNVEV (reference sequence). V dropped 5 bases and J dropped 2 bases, with 17 bases sitting between them. CDR3 bases: TGTGCCAGCAGTCCAGGGACATTAAGACCCACAGATACGCAGTATTTT. It translates to CASSPGTLRPTDTQYF.

The DNA for the CDR3 is TGCGCCAGCAGCCAAGATTCGGCTGAGCAGTTCTTC. This codes for CASSQDSAEQFF. The genes are TRBV4-1 and TRBJ2-1; D is undetermined. This CDR3 comprises 12 residues. Deletions cut 0 bases from V and 9 bases from J, with 6 bases between. Germline V CDR1 and CDR2: MGHRA, YSYEKL.

The rearrangement links TRBV5-1 to TRBJ2-3; no clear D. CDR1 SGHRS and CDR2 YFSETQ come from the germline V gene. Trimming cost V 0 bases and J 3 bases, with 5 bases left between them. The CDR3 extends over 13 amino acids. The CDR3 coding sequence is TGCGCCAGCAGCTTGGGGGCTACAGATACGCAGTATTTT. Amino acids: CASSLGATDTQYF.

This clone has a handful of counts. The V gene is TRBV28, the J gene TRBJ2-7, with 8 bases lining up with TRBD2. The germline gives CDR1 MDHEN, CDR2 SYDVKM. CDR3 length equals 14 residues. After removal of 9 bases from V and 4 bases from J, the junction contained 11 bases not matched to a gene. The CDR3 spells CASSKRESGYEQYF. The DNA for the CDR3 is TGTGCCAGTTCCAAGCGGGAGTCGGGATACGAGCAGTACTTC.

This chain links TRBV5-1 with TRBJ2-5; D is unresolved. Germline V gene sequence: CDR1 SGHRS, CDR2 YFSETQ. This CDR3 region has 14 residues. V dropped 0 bases and J dropped 5 bases, with 11 bases sitting between them. CDR3 protein: CASSLGTLRETQYF. The CDR3 coding sequence is TGCGCCAGCAGCTTGGGGACCCTTCGGGAGACCCAGTACTTC.

This rearrangement joins TRBV2 to TRBJ1-1; no firm D call. The V end lost 4 bases, the J end lost 5 bases, and 8 bases lay between the germline ends. The CDR3 is made up of 12 amino acids. CDR1 SNHLY and CDR2 FYNNEI come from the germline V gene. The CDR3 DNA is TGTGCCAGCAGTGGGACCGAAACTGAAGCTTTCTTT. It is translated as CASSGTETEAFF.

This clone was observed a few times. The chain combines TRBV27 with TRBJ2-1; D is unresolved. This CDR3 is built from 14 residues. Trimming left V 4 bases short and J 5 bases short, with 12 bases between. CDR1 is MNHEY, CDR2 SMNVEV, per germline (reference sequence). The CDR3: CASSSLGSNNEQFF. CDR3 DNA sequence: TGTGCCAGCAGTTCCCTCGGCAGTAACAATGAGCAGTTCTTC.

The rearrangement joins TRBV7-9 to TRBJ1-1; perhaps TRBD1 as D (6 bases). There are 14 residues in the CDR3. V lost 4 bases and J lost 4, with 13 bases in between. Germline V CDR1 and CDR2: SEHNR, FQNEAQ (reference sequence). The CDR3 nucleotides read TGTGCCAGCAGCTCCATGGGGGGCCGCACTGAAGCTTTCTTT. Translating gives CASSSMGGRTEAFF.

In its sample, this clone was seen a few times. This chain uses TRBV27 with TRBJ2-3; 11 nucleotides match TRBD2. J gave up 2 bases and V 5 bases, and 6 bases lay outside the gene matches. CDR3 length: 16 amino acids. Looked up from germline, CDR1 is MNHEY and CDR2 is SMNVEV (reference sequence). The CDR3 sequence is CASSQLAGATTDTQYF. CDR3 coding DNA: TGTGCCAGCAGTCAACTAGCGGGAGCTACCACAGATACGCAGTATTTT.

J is TRBJ2-2 and V is TRBV19, with D perhaps matching TRBD1 (5 bases). V dropped 5 bases and J dropped 1 base, with 8 bases sitting between them. The length of the CDR3 is 14 residues. Per germline, CDR1 LNHDA and CDR2 SQIVND (reference sequence). In nucleotides, the CDR3 is TGTGCCAGTAGTTCAACAGGGAACACCGGGGAGCTGTTTTTT. Amino acid sequence: CASSSTGNTGELFF.

This clone showed up just a few times. This chain joins TRBV18 and TRBJ1-4; 11 bases line up with TRBD1. CDR1 and CDR2 (germline): KGHSH, LQKENI. The V and J ends lost 0 bases and 8 bases, in that order; junction bases with no gene match: 2. The CDR3 contains 15 residues. The CDR3 DNA follows: TGTGCCAGCTCACCACCGGACAGGGGGCGAGAAAAACTGTTTTTT. Translating gives CASSPPDRGREKLFF.

For the CDR3, the DNA is TGTGCCAGCAGCTCGGGACAGGGGACATACTACGAGCAGTACTTC. Its protein is CASSSGQGTYYEQYF. The chain recombines TRBV7-9 with TRBJ2-7; TRBD1 matches at 10 bases. V shed 4 bases and J 3 bases; nucleotides not matched to a gene: 6. Germline V gene lookup returns CDR1 SEHNR and CDR2 FQNEAQ (reference sequence). CDR3 length equals 15 residues.

This chain links TRBV7-2 with TRBJ2-6; D is ambiguous. Trimming took 5 bases from V and 0 from J, leaving 14 bases between them. The germline CDR1 and CDR2 sequences are SGHTA and FQGNSA. The CDR3 has 17 residues. The CDR3 bases are TGTGCCAGCAGCGAGCCCGGACGGATCTCTGGGGCCAACGTCCTGACTTTC. Amino acid sequence: CASSEPGRISGANVLTF.

This clone was seen only a few times. This chain uses TRBV5-3 with TRBJ2-3, with TRBD2 matching 8 bases. TRBV5-3 is labeled an ORF, and its function is uncertain. The CDR3 runs 15 residues. Trimming took 2 bases from V and 7 from J; bases not matched to a gene: 9. The CDR3 protein is CARSLWTGGPYTQYF. The CDR3 DNA reads TGTGCCAGAAGCTTATGGACGGGAGGGCCATATACGCAGTATTTT.

The gene calls are TRBV9 and TRBJ2-1; TRBD1 might be the D (7 bases). Germline CDR1 reads SGDLS; CDR2 reads YYNGEE. V lost 4 bases and J lost 2, with 22 bases in between. The CDR3 runs 18 residues. CDR3 sequence reads: CASSPRQGRREAYNEQFF. CDR3 sequence (DNA): TGTGCCAGCAGCCCTCGACAGGGTAGGCGGGAAGCCTACAATGAGCAGTTCTTC.

In its sample, this clone was seen once. The CDR3 DNA reads TGCAGCGTTGGACCTTCCAGCGGGAGTTCGGTAGATACGCAGTATTTT. Amino acid sequence: CSVGPSSGSSVDTQYF. This chain links TRBV29-1 with TRBJ2-3; 8 nucleotides align to TRBD2. Trimming cost V 4 bases and J 5 bases; bases outside gene matches: 14. Germline assignment: CDR1 SQVTM and CDR2 ANQGSEA. This CDR3 is built from 16 residues.

This clone has a single count. This rearrangement joins TRBV7-8 to TRBJ1-4; D call uncertain. Germline CDR1 SGHVS, CDR2 FQNEAQ. Trimming pared 2 bases from V and 0 bases from J, leaving 1 base between. This CDR3 region has 13 residues. The CDR3 DNA reads TGTGCCAGCAGCTTATCAACTAATGAAAAACTGTTTTTT. This encodes CASSLSTNEKLFF.

The V gene is TRBV5-6, the J gene TRBJ1-1; D gene unclear. The V end lost 5 bases, the J end lost 10 bases, and 15 bases lay between the germline ends. CDR1 and CDR2 (germline): SGHDT, YYEEEE. The CDR3 contains 12 residues. The CDR3 nucleotides are TGTGCCAGCAGTTCTTCCTCGATCAGAGCTTTCTTT. The encoded protein is CASSSSSIRAFF.

This chain joins TRBV29-1 and TRBJ2-7, with 9 nucleotides matching TRBD1. The junction had 3 bases not matched to a gene; V was cut back by 1 base and J by 2 bases. The V gene's germline CDR1 is SQVTM and CDR2 ANQGSEA. The CDR3 runs 14 residues. Here the CDR3 DNA reads TGCAGCGTTGAAGGGACAGGGGCTGCCTACGAGCAGTACTTC. Encoded protein: CSVEGTGAAYEQYF.

J is TRBJ2-5 and V is TRBV4-1, with D possibly being TRBD1 (5 bases). Germline CDR1 and CDR2: MGHRA and YSYEKL. Deletions cut 1 base from V and 0 bases from J, with 9 bases between. CDR3 length equals 15 residues. The CDR3 coding sequence is TGCGCCAGCAGCCAAGGGGCAGGGAACCAAGAGACCCAGTACTTC. It is translated as CASSQGAGNQETQYF.

The chain combines TRBV7-9 with TRBJ2-2, with 10 nucleotides matching TRBD2. The J segment lost 1 base and the V segment lost 6 bases, leaving 5 bases of the junction unmatched. CDR1 is SEHNR, CDR2 FQNEAQ, per germline (reference sequence). The CDR3 spans 16 residues. As DNA, the CDR3 is TGTGCCAGCAGTCCTATAGCGGGAGGGAACACCGGGGAGCTGTTTTTT. Translating gives CASSPIAGGNTGELFF.

This chain links TRBV29-1 with TRBJ1-2; TRBD1 is a possible D gene (5 bases). The length of the CDR3 is 11 residues. V was pared by 6 bases and J by 7 bases, with 12 bases between. Per germline, CDR1 SQVTM and CDR2 ANQGSEA. CDR3 nucleotides: TGCAGCGTCTCCGGGACGTCTGGCTACACCTTC. Its protein is CSVSGTSGYTF.

V and J are TRBV28 and TRBJ2-2, with D perhaps TRBD1 or TRBD2 (5 bases each). V lost 3 bases to trimming and J lost 5 bases, with 19 bases between them. Germline values: CDR1 MDHEN, CDR2 SYDVKM. The CDR3 runs 17 residues. The CDR3 DNA reads as TGTGCCAGCAGTTTTCTGGGACGGCAGGGAAGGACCGGGGAGCTGTTTTTT. Protein: CASSFLGRQGRTGELFF.

V is TRBV10-1 and J is TRBJ2-3; 8 bases map to TRBD1. This CDR3 is 14 amino acids long. Germline V lookup: CDR1 WNHNN, CDR2 SYGVQD (reference sequence). Trimming cost V 5 bases and J 5 bases; bases outside gene matches: 6. CDR3 DNA sequence: TGCGCCAGCAGTAAGGACAGGGAGGAAGATACGCAGTATTTT. This translates into CASSKDREEDTQYF.

Worth noting for this clone: This sample includes further DNA sequences coding for the same CDR3. The chain uses TRBV11-2 and TRBJ2-7; 9 positions match TRBD1. This CDR3 region has 15 residues. With V trimmed by 6 bases and J by 7 bases, 13 bases remained unmatched. Germline V gene data show CDR1 as SGHAT and CDR2 as FQNNGV. The CDR3 region is CASRRAGQGLGEQYF. CDR3 bases: TGTGCCAGCAGACGAGCGGGACAGGGTTTAGGAGAGCAGTACTTC.

As concerns this clone: One junction end disagrees with the germline gene, perhaps due to a read error. The rearrangement joins TRBV28 to TRBJ1-4; D remains ambiguous. The CDR3 length is 15 residues. Germline V CDR1 and CDR2: MDHEN, SYDVKM. CDR3 sequence: CTSRSDGLYNEKLFF. CDR3 nucleotides: TGTACCAGCAGGTCGGACGGACTTTATAATGAAAAACTGTTTTTT.

This chain joins TRBV7-2 and TRBJ2-7; perhaps TRBD2 as D (5 bases). Trimming stripped 8 bases from V and 2 bases from J, with 16 bases between. This CDR3 spans 14 amino acids. CDR1 SGHTA and CDR2 FQGNSA come from the germline V gene. The CDR3 nucleotides are TGTGCCAGCGGAGCGAGGGAGAGGACCTACGAGCAGTACTTC. It translates to CASGARERTYEQYF.

This rearrangement joins TRBV9 to TRBJ1-1; D possibly corresponds to TRBD1 (5 bases). The CDR3 is 12 residues long. With 3 bases removed from V and 3 bases from J, the gap between germline ends came to 6 bases. In germline, CDR1 is SGDLS, CDR2 YYNGEE. CDR3 bases: TGTGCCAGCAGCGCACAGGACACTGAAGCTTTCTTT. It codes for CASSAQDTEAFF. The whole variable domain, filled in from reference TRBV9 and TRBJ1-1, reads DSGVTQTPKHLITATGQRVTLRCSPRSGDLSVYWYQQSLDQGLQFLIQYYNGEERAKGNILERFSAQQFPDLHSELNLSSLELGDSALYFCASSAQDTEAFFGQGTRLTVV.

The V gene is TRBV10-3, the J gene TRBJ1-3; 8 bases fit TRBD1. CDR1 is ENHRY and CDR2 is SYGVKD in the germline V gene. V was clipped by 2 bases and J by 3 bases; unmatched bases: 6. The CDR3 consists of 16 residues. DNA for the CDR3: TGTGCCATCAGTGAGGCTGGGACAGGATTTGGAAACACCATATATTTT. Its protein is CAISEAGTGFGNTIYF.